This is a list of T cell receptor beta chains from one sample in a study of identical twins. TCRdb re-derived calls from the 5' RACE reads in MiXCR, one entry per CDR3 protein. This table has roughly 1.6 million distinct CDR3 sequences, 25% to 35% appearing once. The specimen sequenced was cord blood. These receptors were obtained from a newborn girl in good health. Both conserved end residues are part of each CDR3. The D gene is left open where the match is weak.

CDR3 protein: CASSEDGGVYNEQFF; D gene: TRBD2; V gene: TRBV10-1; J gene: TRBJ2-1
CDR3 protein: CASSPTLNEKLFF; D gene: NA; V gene: TRBV4-1; J gene: TRBJ1-4
CDR3 protein: CASSYIRGEQYF; D gene: NA; V gene: TRBV7-2; J gene: TRBJ2-7
CDR3 protein: CASSPTLREQYF; D gene: NA; V gene: TRBV12-3/TRBV12-4; J gene: TRBJ2-7
CDR3 protein: CASRLKTGMAYGYTF; D gene: TRBD1; V gene: TRBV28; J gene: TRBJ1-2
CDR3 protein: CASSDEWRGGRKDTQYF; D gene: TRBD2; V gene: TRBV6-4; J gene: TRBJ2-3
CDR3 protein: CASSFGDGNIQYF; D gene: NA; V gene: TRBV5-1; J gene: TRBJ2-4
CDR3 protein: CSASAHLLSYEQFF; D gene: NA; V gene: TRBV20-1; J gene: TRBJ2-1
CDR3 protein: CASSQVRGGANYGYTF; D gene: NA; V gene: TRBV4-2; J gene: TRBJ1-2
CDR3 protein: CASSYPPAGRPQHF; D gene: NA; V gene: TRBV6-5; J gene: TRBJ1-5
CDR3 protein: CASSPQGTRRTDTQYF; D gene: NA; V gene: TRBV11-2; J gene: TRBJ2-3
CDR3 protein: CASRSEHYSNQPQHF; D gene: NA; V gene: TRBV14; J gene: TRBJ1-5
CDR3 protein: CASSLAGRAPDTQYF; D gene: TRBD2; V gene: TRBV12-3/TRBV12-4; J gene: TRBJ2-3
CDR3 protein: CASSQVGPSVYGYTF; D gene: NA; V gene: TRBV4-2; J gene: TRBJ1-2
CDR3 protein: CASSQGQGVHQPQHF; D gene: TRBD1; V gene: TRBV7-9; J gene: TRBJ1-5
CDR3 protein: CASSRPGETQYF; D gene: NA; V gene: TRBV25-1; J gene: TRBJ2-5
CDR3 protein: CASSQSGLPAANYGYTF; D gene: NA; V gene: TRBV16; J gene: TRBJ1-2
CDR3 protein: CASRPGTGGLLAKNIQYF; D gene: TRBD1; V gene: TRBV27; J gene: TRBJ2-4
CDR3 protein: CSASRERPYNEQFF; D gene: NA; V gene: TRBV20-1; J gene: TRBJ2-1
CDR3 protein: CASSRSWTTVDPNTEAFF; D gene: NA; V gene: TRBV7-9; J gene: TRBJ1-1
CDR3 protein: CASSPARTSGAGELFF; D gene: TRBD2; V gene: TRBV4-2; J gene: TRBJ2-2
CDR3 protein: CASSLFSGLAGGASYNEQFF; D gene: TRBD2; V gene: TRBV5-1; J gene: TRBJ2-1
CDR3 protein: CANSQALTLGGQNEQFF; D gene: TRBD1; V gene: TRBV4-1; J gene: TRBJ2-1
CDR3 protein: CASSQSLPDTQYF; D gene: NA; V gene: TRBV12-3/TRBV12-4; J gene: TRBJ2-3
CDR3 protein: CASSQVPPGLTYEQYF; D gene: NA; V gene: TRBV4-1; J gene: TRBJ2-7
CDR3 protein: CAISESLAGADTQYF; D gene: TRBD2; V gene: TRBV10-3; J gene: TRBJ2-3
CDR3 protein: CASSDRVFYGYTF; D gene: NA; V gene: TRBV2; J gene: TRBJ1-2
CDR3 protein: CASSLDQGRYEQYF; D gene: NA; V gene: TRBV7-2; J gene: TRBJ2-7
CDR3 protein: CASSLISRVANEQFF; D gene: NA; V gene: TRBV5-1; J gene: TRBJ2-1
CDR3 protein: CSAGPEEDTQYF; D gene: NA; V gene: TRBV20-1; J gene: TRBJ2-3
CDR3 protein: CASTQRGVRNIQYF; D gene: NA; V gene: TRBV7-2; J gene: TRBJ2-4
CDR3 protein: CASKNTGEDTEAFF; D gene: NA; V gene: TRBV6-6; J gene: TRBJ1-1
CDR3 protein: CASSSGVSDYGYTF; D gene: NA; V gene: TRBV5-6; J gene: TRBJ1-2
CDR3 protein: CVSSLGGAGELFF; D gene: NA; V gene: TRBV11-3; J gene: TRBJ2-2
CDR3 protein: CSVERLGSYNEQFF; D gene: NA; V gene: TRBV29-1; J gene: TRBJ2-1
CDR3 protein: CASSEESNTEAFF; D gene: NA; V gene: TRBV10-1; J gene: TRBJ1-1
CDR3 protein: CSVAPLGSYERYF; D gene: NA; V gene: TRBV29-1; J gene: TRBJ2-7
CDR3 protein: CASSPGQSNNEQFF; D gene: NA; V gene: TRBV25-1; J gene: TRBJ2-1
CDR3 protein: CASSYPPSGVTLSGANVLTF; D gene: TRBD2; V gene: TRBV6-5; J gene: TRBJ2-6
CDR3 protein: CSARDSAGGWDTQYF; D gene: NA; V gene: TRBV20-1; J gene: TRBJ2-3
CDR3 protein: CASSASPNIQYF; D gene: NA; V gene: TRBV2; J gene: TRBJ2-4
CDR3 protein: CASRGLSVTDTQYF; D gene: NA; V gene: TRBV12-3/TRBV12-4; J gene: TRBJ2-3
CDR3 protein: CASSWVSGVNNQPQHF; D gene: NA; V gene: TRBV12-3/TRBV12-4; J gene: TRBJ1-5
CDR3 protein: CASSGHLYGYTF; D gene: NA; V gene: TRBV25-1; J gene: TRBJ1-2
CDR3 protein: CASSLDGSSYGYTF; D gene: NA; V gene: TRBV12-3/TRBV12-4; J gene: TRBJ1-2
CDR3 protein: CASSKVTYRVPMNTEAFF; D gene: NA; V gene: TRBV21-1; J gene: TRBJ1-1
CDR3 protein: CSASPTRGSNIQYF; D gene: NA; V gene: TRBV20-1; J gene: NA
CDR3 protein: CASSPRGLATGADTQYF; D gene: TRBD2; V gene: TRBV4-1; J gene: TRBJ2-3
CDR3 protein: CSASKRLNTGELFF; D gene: NA; V gene: TRBV20-1; J gene: TRBJ2-2
CDR3 protein: CASSSLGQGRNTEAFF; D gene: TRBD1; V gene: TRBV5-1; J gene: TRBJ1-1
CDR3 protein: CASSETPGSSYEQYF; D gene: NA; V gene: TRBV6-1; J gene: TRBJ2-7
CDR3 protein: CASSYRNRGRETQYF; D gene: TRBD1; V gene: TRBV6-2/TRBV6-3; J gene: TRBJ2-5
CDR3 protein: CASSLATPGQGKNGYTF; D gene: TRBD1; V gene: TRBV5-1; J gene: TRBJ1-2
CDR3 protein: CASSQDPLKGNEQFF; D gene: NA; V gene: TRBV3-1; J gene: TRBJ2-1
CDR3 protein: CASSLGTTSGGWNEQFF; D gene: TRBD2; V gene: TRBV5-1; J gene: TRBJ2-1
CDR3 protein: CATSRGFGRTNEKLFF; D gene: NA; V gene: TRBV15; J gene: TRBJ1-4
CDR3 protein: CASSQFEKNYGYTF; D gene: NA; V gene: TRBV23-1; J gene: TRBJ1-2
CDR3 protein: CSARGRLADTQYF; D gene: NA; V gene: TRBV20-1; J gene: TRBJ2-3
CDR3 protein: CASSSWTGSGGTQYF; D gene: NA; V gene: TRBV5-1; J gene: TRBJ2-3